This TCR beta chain appears in the sequencing data of a study of blood T cell repertoires in COVID-19 (dated by TCRdb to about 2020). At the level of the whole study: Samples from collaborators originated in the United States, Italy and Spain and spanned both the acute and convalescent phases of COVID-19. Sample metadata almost always included a de-identified subject ID, COVID-19 status, age in years and sex. Subjects who had been exposed to COVID-19, were actively infected with it, or had recovered from it provided the deeply sampled blood TCRbeta repertoires that made up the dataset. Where available, HLA class I and class II types were taken from metadata supplied by the sample provider and were not determined by assay-based typing. The material from the prospective study consisted of cDNA or gDNA derived from T cells, B-cell-depleted T cells, or PBMCs. Samples came from the ongoing ImmuneRACE study (first 160 participants) plus 1,254 subjects from 6 global collaborators. The repertoires were made available in a free public database intended to serve as a resource for research on the immune response to SARS-CoV-2.

The immunoSEQ Assay, a bias-controlled multiplex PCR, was used to amplify TCRbeta CDR3 regions from genomic DNA. The study's own analysis went as follows. Nucleated cell counts per sample were estimated from amplification of reference gene primers within the assay. Sequence reads were collapsed and filtered to measure the absolute abundance of every unique TCRbeta CDR3 rearrangement. For each sample, productive Simpson clonality was calculated by taking the square root of Simpson's diversity index across productive rearrangements. Sourced from immuneACCESS, this table was stored by TCRdb with only in-frame sequences that have V and J called. A share of the clones is absent; for the studies checked, an unresolved V gene accounts for under half, and the remainder has no known explanation. V, J and clone size derive from that table, while D and trimming were established from the DNA sequence. Present in this sample are roughly 310,000 clones, about nine tenths of which were seen just once. Together, the top ten hold less than 3.5% of the sample.

A remark on this clone: Its antigen remains unidentified. No much larger clonotype is one base removed from it; base qualities were not supplied.

Overall study outcomes, separate from this receptor: The amount of clinical and demographic metadata varied by source and participant and was provided uncurated.

The CDR3, from cysteine to phenylalanine, totals 14 residues. The retained sequence is limited to the CDR3, 42 bases, with the frame set at the first base. Based on the germline V gene (reference sequence), the CDR1 and CDR2 sequences are LNHDA and SQIVND. V sheds 6 bases and J sheds 4 bases, leaving 12 bases between their ends. At one collaborating source in Seattle, patients were enrolled during active infection and were followed longitudinally through the course of disease. The collaborating institutions used their own protocols to collect whole blood in K2EDTA tubes. For TCRbeta analysis, collaborator samples were shipped as frozen whole blood, as isolated PBMCs, or as DNA extracted from either sample type.

This clonotype was obtained from a woman aged 30 to 39 with COVID-19, enrolled during active disease. Sequencing was performed on peripheral blood. The rearrangement combines TRBV19 with TRBJ2-2; matching of 5 bases hints at TRBD2 as the D gene. The CDR3 sequence is CASSGVVGTGELFF. The bases read TGTGCCAGTAGCGGGGTAGTGGGCACCGGGGAGCTGTTTTTT.